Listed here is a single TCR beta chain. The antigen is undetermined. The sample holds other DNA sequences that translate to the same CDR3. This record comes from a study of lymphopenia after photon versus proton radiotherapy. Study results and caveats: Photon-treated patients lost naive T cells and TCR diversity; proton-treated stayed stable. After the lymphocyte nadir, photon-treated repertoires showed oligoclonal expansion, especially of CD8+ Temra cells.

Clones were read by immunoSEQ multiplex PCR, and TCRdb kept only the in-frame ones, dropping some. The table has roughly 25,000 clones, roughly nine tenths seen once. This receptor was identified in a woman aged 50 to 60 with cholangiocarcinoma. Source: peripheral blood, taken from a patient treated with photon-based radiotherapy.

This CDR3 reads CSVPTGGTGGTGELFF. The CDR3 nucleotides read TGCAGCGTTCCGACAGGGGGCACCGGGGGCACCGGGGAGCTGTTTTTT. V usage is TRBV29-1 and J usage is TRBJ2-2, with 10 bases that match TRBD1. Germline lookup yields CDR1 SQVTM and CDR2 ANQGSEA. Losses at the gene ends were 5 bases for V and 4 bases for J; bases not matched to a gene: 10. The CDR3 covers 16 residues.